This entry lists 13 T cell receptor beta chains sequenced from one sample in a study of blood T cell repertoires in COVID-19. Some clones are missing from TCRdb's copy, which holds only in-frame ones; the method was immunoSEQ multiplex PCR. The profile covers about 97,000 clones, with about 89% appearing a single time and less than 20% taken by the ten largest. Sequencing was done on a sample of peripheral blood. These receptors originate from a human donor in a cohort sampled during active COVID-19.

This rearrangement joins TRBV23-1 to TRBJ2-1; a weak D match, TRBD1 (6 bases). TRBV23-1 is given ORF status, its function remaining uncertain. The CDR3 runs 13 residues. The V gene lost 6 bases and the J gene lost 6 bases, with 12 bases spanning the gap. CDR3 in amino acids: CASRRQEINEQFF. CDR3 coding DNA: TGCGCCAGCAGACGACAGGAAATCAATGAGCAGTTCTTC.

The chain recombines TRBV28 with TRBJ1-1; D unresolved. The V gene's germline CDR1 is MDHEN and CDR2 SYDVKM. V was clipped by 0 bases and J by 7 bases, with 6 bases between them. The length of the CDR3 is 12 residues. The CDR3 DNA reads TGTGCCAGCAGTTTATGGCCAGATGAAGCTTTCTTT. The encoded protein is CASSLWPDEAFF. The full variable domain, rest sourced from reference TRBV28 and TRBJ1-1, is DVKVTQSSRYLVKRTGEKVFLECVQDMDHENMFWYRQDPGLGLRLIYFSYDVKMKEKGDIPEGYSVSREKKERFSLILESASTNQTSMYLCASSLWPDEAFFGQGTRLTVV.

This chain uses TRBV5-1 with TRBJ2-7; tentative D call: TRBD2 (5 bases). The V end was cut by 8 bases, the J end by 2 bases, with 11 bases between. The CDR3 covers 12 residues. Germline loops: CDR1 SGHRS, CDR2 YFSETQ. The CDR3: CASRERTYEQYF. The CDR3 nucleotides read TGCGCCAGTCGAGAGCGGACCTACGAGCAGTACTTC.

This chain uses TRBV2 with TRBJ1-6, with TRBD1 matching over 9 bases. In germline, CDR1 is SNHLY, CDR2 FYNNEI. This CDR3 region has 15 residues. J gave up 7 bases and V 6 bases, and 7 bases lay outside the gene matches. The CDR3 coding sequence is TGTGCCAGCAGACAAACCGGGACAGGGAATTCACCCCTCCACTTT. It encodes CASRQTGTGNSPLHF.

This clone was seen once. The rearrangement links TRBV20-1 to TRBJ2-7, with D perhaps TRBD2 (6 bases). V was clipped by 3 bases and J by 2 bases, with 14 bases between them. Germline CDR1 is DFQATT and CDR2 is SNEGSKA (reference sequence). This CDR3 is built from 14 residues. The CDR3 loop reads CSASLPRGTYEQYF. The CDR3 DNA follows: TGCAGTGCTAGTTTGCCGCGGGGCACCTACGAGCAGTACTTC.

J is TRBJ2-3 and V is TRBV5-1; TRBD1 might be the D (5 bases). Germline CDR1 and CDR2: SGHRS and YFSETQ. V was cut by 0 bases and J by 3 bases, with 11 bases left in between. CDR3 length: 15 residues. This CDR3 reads CASSLAGLGTDTQYF. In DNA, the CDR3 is TGCGCCAGCAGCTTGGCAGGGCTCGGAACAGATACGCAGTATTTT.

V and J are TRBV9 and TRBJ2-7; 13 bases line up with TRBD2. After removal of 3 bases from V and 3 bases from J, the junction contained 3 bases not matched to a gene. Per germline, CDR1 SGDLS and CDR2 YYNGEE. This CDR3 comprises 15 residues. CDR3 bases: TGTGCCAGCAGCGGCGGGACTAGCGGGATCTACGAGCAGTACTTC. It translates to CASSGGTSGIYEQYF.

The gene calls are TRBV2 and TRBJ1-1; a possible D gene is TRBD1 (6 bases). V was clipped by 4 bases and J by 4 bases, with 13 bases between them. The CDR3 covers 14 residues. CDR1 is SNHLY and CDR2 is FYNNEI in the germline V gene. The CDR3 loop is CASSGGRGFTEAFF. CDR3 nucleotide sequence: TGTGCCAGCAGTGGTGGCAGGGGATTCACTGAAGCTTTCTTT.

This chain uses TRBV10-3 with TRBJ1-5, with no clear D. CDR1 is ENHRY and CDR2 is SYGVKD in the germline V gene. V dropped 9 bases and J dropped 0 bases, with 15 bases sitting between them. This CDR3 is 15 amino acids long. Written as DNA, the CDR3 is TGTGCCATACATGGCGGCGGCTATAGCAATCAGCCCCAGCATTTT. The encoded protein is CAIHGGGYSNQPQHF.

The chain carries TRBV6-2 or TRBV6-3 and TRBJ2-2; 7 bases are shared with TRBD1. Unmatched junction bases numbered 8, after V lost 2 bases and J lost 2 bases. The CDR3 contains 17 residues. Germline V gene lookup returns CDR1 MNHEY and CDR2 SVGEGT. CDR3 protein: CASSYDRVSLNTGELFF. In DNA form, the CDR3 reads TGTGCCAGCAGTTACGACAGGGTATCTCTTAACACCGGGGAGCTGTTTTTT.

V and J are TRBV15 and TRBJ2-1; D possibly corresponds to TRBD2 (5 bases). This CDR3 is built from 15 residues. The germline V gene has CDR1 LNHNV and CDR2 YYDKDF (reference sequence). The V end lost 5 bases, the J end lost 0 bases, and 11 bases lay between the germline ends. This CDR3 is CATSLLGSSYNEQFF. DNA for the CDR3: TGTGCCACCAGCTTACTAGGAAGCTCCTACAATGAGCAGTTCTTC. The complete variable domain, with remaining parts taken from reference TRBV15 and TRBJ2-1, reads DAMVIQNPRYQVTQFGKPVTLSCSQTLNHNVMYWYQQKSSQAPKLLFHYYDKDFNNEADTPDNFQSRRPNTSFCFLDIRSPGLGDTAMYLCATSLLGSSYNEQFFGPGTRLTVL.

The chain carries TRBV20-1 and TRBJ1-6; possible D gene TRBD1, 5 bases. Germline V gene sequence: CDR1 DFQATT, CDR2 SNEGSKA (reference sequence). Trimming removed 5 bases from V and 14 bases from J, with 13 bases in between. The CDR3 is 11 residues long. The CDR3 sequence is CSAPGGSSLHF. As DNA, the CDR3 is TGCAGTGCTCCCGGGGGGTCGTCCCTCCACTTT.

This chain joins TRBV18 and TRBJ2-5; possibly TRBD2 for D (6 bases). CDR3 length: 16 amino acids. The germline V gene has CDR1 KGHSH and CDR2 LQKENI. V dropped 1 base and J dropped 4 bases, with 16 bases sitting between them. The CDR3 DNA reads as TGTGCCAGCTCACCACGGCTAGCGAGGGGAGGAGAGACCCAGTACTTC. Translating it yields CASSPRLARGGETQYF.